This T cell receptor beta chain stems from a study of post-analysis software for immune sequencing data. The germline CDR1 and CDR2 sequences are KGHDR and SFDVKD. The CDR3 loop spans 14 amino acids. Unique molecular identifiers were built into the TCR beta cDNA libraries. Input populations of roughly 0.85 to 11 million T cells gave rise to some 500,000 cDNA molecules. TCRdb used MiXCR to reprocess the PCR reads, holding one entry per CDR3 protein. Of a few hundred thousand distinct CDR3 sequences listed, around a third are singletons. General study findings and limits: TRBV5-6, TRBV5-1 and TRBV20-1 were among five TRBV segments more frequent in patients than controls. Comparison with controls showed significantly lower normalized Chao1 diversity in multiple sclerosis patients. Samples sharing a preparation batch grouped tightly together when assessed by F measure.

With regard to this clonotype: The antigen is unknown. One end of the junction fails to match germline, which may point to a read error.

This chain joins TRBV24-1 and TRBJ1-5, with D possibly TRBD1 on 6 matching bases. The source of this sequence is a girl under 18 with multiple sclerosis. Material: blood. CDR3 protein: CATRDYRVDQPQHF. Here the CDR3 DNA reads TGTGCCACCAGGGATTACAGGGTCGATCAGCCCCAGCATTTT.